Each of the 16 T cell receptor beta chains below was sequenced from the same sample in a study of patients and donors after allogeneic stem cell transplantation. TCRdb analysed the RT-PCR reads with MiXCR anew, one entry per CDR3 protein. The table lists roughly 880,000 distinct CDR3 sequences, about a sixth of them singletons, with 5% to 6.5% in the top ten. Sequences were obtained from blood, either unsorted or a sorted T cell fraction (not recorded which). Receptor source: a human donor who was either an allogeneic HSCT recipient or a stem cell or donor lymphocyte infusion donor (not recorded which). It is not recorded whose cells these are; they may come from a transplant donor.

This clonotype appeared a few times. This chain uses TRBV4-3 with TRBJ1-2; D perhaps matches TRBD1 (6 bases). The germline gives CDR1 LGHNA, CDR2 YSLEER. V dropped 3 bases and J dropped 8 bases, with 16 bases sitting between them. The CDR3 sequence is 14 residues long. CDR3 sequence reads: CASSQLTGTVGYTF. The CDR3 nucleotides read TGCGCCAGCAGCCAGCTCACAGGGACGGTCGGCTACACCTTC.

This clonotype was seen at least ten times. The chain is built from TRBV12-3 or TRBV12-4 and TRBJ1-5; 9 positions match TRBD1. After removal of 5 bases from V and 2 bases from J, the junction contained 4 bases not matched to a gene. This CDR3 spans 15 amino acids. The CDR3 region has the DNA TGTGCCAGCAGTACGGGACAGGGTGGCAATCAGCCCCAGCATTTT. This encodes CASSTGQGGNQPQHF.

This clonotype was detected only a few times. J is TRBJ2-4 and V is TRBV7-3; maybe TRBD1 (5 bases). With 5 bases removed from V and 5 bases from J, the gap between germline ends came to 19 bases. Germline V gene data show CDR1 as SGHTA and CDR2 as FQGTGA. The CDR3 loop spans 16 amino acids. The chain's CDR3 is CASSLLPLGRENIQYF. The CDR3 DNA is TGTGCCAGCAGCCTCCTCCCCTTGGGCAGGGAAAACATTCAGTACTTC.

The V and J genes are TRBV7-9 and TRBJ1-5, with D possibly TRBD1 on 5 matching bases. This CDR3 is built from 16 residues. The V and J ends lost 6 bases and 5 bases respectively, with 20 bases between them. Germline-derived CDR1 and CDR2 are SEHNR and FQNEAQ (reference sequence). The CDR3 is CASSYSGGDDYQPQHF. In DNA form, the CDR3 reads TGTGCCAGCAGTTACTCCGGGGGGGATGATTATCAGCCCCAGCATTTT.

The chain is built from TRBV4-2 and TRBJ1-3, with D hard to call. The CDR3 has 14 amino acids. Germline V lookup: CDR1 LGHNA, CDR2 YNFKEQ. V was pared by 0 bases and J by 1 base, with 4 bases between. The CDR3 DNA follows: TGTGCCAGCAGCCAAGAAGATTCTGGAAACACCATATATTTT. Its protein product is CASSQEDSGNTIYF.

This clonotype has only a few counts. The chain employs TRBV7-2 and TRBJ1-3, with D uncertain. The germline V and J ends were trimmed by 4 bases and 0 bases, with 16 bases remaining between them. The CDR3 consists of 17 residues. Germline CDR1 and CDR2: SGHTA and FQGNSA. The CDR3 loop reads CASSSNPGWNSGNTIYF. The CDR3 coding sequence is TGTGCCAGCAGCTCCAATCCAGGTTGGAACTCTGGAAACACCATATATTTT.

The rearrangement joins TRBV27 to TRBJ1-6; D is uncertain. The length of the CDR3 is 16 residues. V was trimmed by 3 bases and J by 7 bases, leaving 16 bases between them. Germline lookup yields CDR1 MNHEY and CDR2 SMNVEV (reference sequence). CDR3 coding DNA: TGTGCCAGCAGTTTGGGGAACGTTCTACGGAATTCACCCCTCCACTTT. As protein: CASSLGNVLRNSPLHF.

This clonotype was observed once. CDR3 protein: CSARDTKMNTEAFF. CDR3 DNA sequence: TGCAGTGCTAGAGACACGAAAATGAACACTGAAGCTTTCTTT. The rearrangement links TRBV20-1 to TRBJ1-1; D not certain. The germline V gene has CDR1 DFQATT and CDR2 SNEGSKA (reference sequence). The CDR3 is 14 amino acids. V was cut by 0 bases and J by 0 bases, with 8 bases left in between.

This rearrangement joins TRBV5-1 to TRBJ1-4, with D tentatively TRBD1 (5 bases). Germline V CDR1 and CDR2: SGHRS, YFSETQ. The length of the CDR3 is 15 residues. The V gene lost 4 bases and the J gene lost 5 bases, with 15 bases spanning the gap. The CDR3 reads CASSASGTGNEKLFF. CDR3 DNA sequence: TGCGCCAGCAGCGCATCCGGGACGGGGAATGAAAAACTGTTTTTT.

The V and J genes are TRBV12-3 or TRBV12-4 and TRBJ1-5, with D unresolved. V lost 6 bases and J 2 bases, leaving 5 bases between the germline ends. The CDR3 runs to 12 residues. The CDR3 reads CASRFRNQPQHF. CDR3 nucleotides: TGTGCCAGCAGGTTCCGCAATCAGCCCCAGCATTTT.

This clonotype was seen only a few times. The chain has TRBV7-2 and TRBJ1-1; perhaps TRBD1 as D (6 bases). From germline, CDR1 is SGHTA and CDR2 FQGNSA. The ends were cut back, 5 bases at V and 10 bases at J, with 17 bases in the middle. The CDR3 totals 13 residues. The CDR3 nucleotides read TGTGCCAGCAGCCGGGACACCTTAGCGGGAGCTTTCTTT. Amino acid sequence: CASSRDTLAGAFF.

The V call is TRBV29-1, the J call TRBJ2-1; 13 bases are shared with TRBD2. This CDR3 is 16 amino acids long. V was pared by 1 base and J by 4 bases, with 4 bases of the junction left unmatched. Germline V gene lookup returns CDR1 SQVTM and CDR2 ANQGSEA. The CDR3: CSVEGTSGGNYNEQFF. CDR3 nucleotide sequence: TGCAGCGTTGAAGGGACTAGCGGGGGTAATTACAATGAGCAGTTCTTC.

V is TRBV9 and J is TRBJ2-7; 8 bases map to TRBD1. The ends lost 1 base at V and 2 bases at J; junction bases unmatched: 5. CDR1 and CDR2 from the germline V gene are SGDLS and YYNGEE. The CDR3 loop spans 15 amino acids. The CDR3 region is CASSVQGAVPYEQYF. The CDR3 nucleotides are TGTGCCAGCAGCGTACAGGGGGCAGTCCCCTACGAGCAGTACTTC.

V usage is TRBV9 and J usage is TRBJ1-3; 7 bases agree with TRBD1. V gave up 2 bases and J gave up 2 bases; unmatched junction bases: 4. Germline CDR1 and CDR2: SGDLS and YYNGEE. The CDR3 length is 15 residues. CDR3 nucleotides: TGTGCCAGCAGCGTTGAGGGGACAGCTGGAAACACCATATATTTT. Protein product: CASSVEGTAGNTIYF.

This clonotype was recorded a few times. The chain carries TRBV12-3 or TRBV12-4 and TRBJ2-5; 9 bases line up with TRBD1. This CDR3 has 13 amino acids. The V gene end was trimmed by 11 bases and the J gene end by 5 bases; junction bases not matched to a gene: 9. The CDR3 is CAHRTGAGETQYF. The CDR3 DNA reads TGTGCCCATAGGACAGGGGCCGGGGAGACCCAGTACTTC.

This clonotype was detected once. The chain joins TRBV4-3 to TRBJ2-1, with D possibly matching TRBD1 (5 bases). CDR3 length: 18 amino acids. Germline-derived CDR1 and CDR2 are LGHNA and YSLEER. Trimming cost V 4 bases and J 6 bases, with 25 bases left between them. CDR3 sequence reads: CASSPQGVGAHLINEQFF. The CDR3, as DNA: TGCGCCAGCAGCCCACAAGGTGTAGGGGCCCACTTAATCAATGAGCAGTTCTTC.